The 3 T cell receptor beta chains below were found in one sample sequenced in a study of naive and memory T cell subsets. Four PCR rounds used nested alpha and beta constant region primers plus the SP2 primer. One entry per CDR3 protein results from TCRdb running MiXCR on the UMI-ligation and nested PCR reads. In the table there are fewer than 30,000 distinct CDR3 sequences, roughly 5.2% of which are singletons. TCR cDNA received a 3' ligated oligonucleotide that carried a UMI. Sequenced: blood. The source of these receptors is an adult in good health.

This clonotype showed up many times. The V and J genes are TRBV29-1 and TRBJ2-2; no reliable D call. This CDR3 region has 14 residues. Germline lookup yields CDR1 SQVTM and CDR2 ANQGSEA. The V and J ends lost 4 bases and 6 bases respectively, with 15 bases between them. CDR3 region: CSVVPLRAPGELFF. The CDR3 DNA is TGCAGCGTTGTACCCTTAAGGGCCCCCGGGGAGCTGTTTTTT.

The sample holds many counts of this clonotype. The rearrangement uses TRBV7-3 and TRBJ2-1, with 8 nucleotides matching TRBD2. The J segment lost 0 bases and the V segment lost 5 bases, leaving 3 bases of the junction unmatched. CDR1 and CDR2 from the germline V gene are SGHTA and FQGTGA. The CDR3 sequence is 15 residues long. The DNA for the CDR3 is TGTGCCAGCAGCCCAACTAGCGGCTCCTACAATGAGCAGTTCTTC. Its protein is CASSPTSGSYNEQFF.

At least ten counts were recorded for this clonotype. The chain carries TRBV6-2 or TRBV6-3 and TRBJ2-3, with 10 bases matching TRBD2. The CDR3 runs 17 residues. V shed 0 bases and J 4 bases; nucleotides not matched to a gene: 7. Per the germline V gene, CDR1 is MNHEY and CDR2 is SVGEGT. DNA for the CDR3: TGTGCCAGCAGTTACTCGCGTGGCCTAGCGGGAGCAGATACGCAGTATTTT. As protein: CASSYSRGLAGADTQYF.